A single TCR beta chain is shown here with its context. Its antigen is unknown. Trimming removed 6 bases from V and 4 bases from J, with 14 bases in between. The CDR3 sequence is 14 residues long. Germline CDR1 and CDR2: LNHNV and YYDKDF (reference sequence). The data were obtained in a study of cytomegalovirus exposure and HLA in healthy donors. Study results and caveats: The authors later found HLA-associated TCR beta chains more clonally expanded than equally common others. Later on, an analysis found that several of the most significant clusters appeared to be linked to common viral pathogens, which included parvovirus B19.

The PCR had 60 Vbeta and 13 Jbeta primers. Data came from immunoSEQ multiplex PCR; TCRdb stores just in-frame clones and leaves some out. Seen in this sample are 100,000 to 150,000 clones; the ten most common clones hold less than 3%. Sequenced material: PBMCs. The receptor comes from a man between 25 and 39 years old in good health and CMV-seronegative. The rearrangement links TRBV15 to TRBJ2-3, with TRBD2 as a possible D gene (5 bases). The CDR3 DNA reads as TGTGCCACCAGGAGTCGCGGAGGTCCAGATACGCAGTATTTT. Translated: CATRSRGGPDTQYF.